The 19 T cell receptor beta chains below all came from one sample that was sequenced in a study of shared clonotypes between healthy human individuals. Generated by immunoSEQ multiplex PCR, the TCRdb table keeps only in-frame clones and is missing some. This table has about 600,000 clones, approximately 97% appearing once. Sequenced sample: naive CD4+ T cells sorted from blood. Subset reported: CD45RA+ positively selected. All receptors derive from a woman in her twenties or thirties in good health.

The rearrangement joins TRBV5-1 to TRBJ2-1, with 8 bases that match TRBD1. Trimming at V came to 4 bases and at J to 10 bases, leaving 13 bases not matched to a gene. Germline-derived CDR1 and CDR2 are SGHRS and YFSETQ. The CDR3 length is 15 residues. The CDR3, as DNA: TGCGCCAGCAGCCTAGGACAGGGCCAAATCAGGGAGCAGTTCTTC. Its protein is CASSLGQGQIREQFF.

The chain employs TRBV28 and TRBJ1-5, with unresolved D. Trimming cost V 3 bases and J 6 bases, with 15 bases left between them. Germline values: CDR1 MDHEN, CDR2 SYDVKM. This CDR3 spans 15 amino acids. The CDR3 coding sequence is TGTGCCAGCAGTTTCTGGACTCTCGGCAGTCAGCCCCAGCATTTT. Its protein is CASSFWTLGSQPQHF.

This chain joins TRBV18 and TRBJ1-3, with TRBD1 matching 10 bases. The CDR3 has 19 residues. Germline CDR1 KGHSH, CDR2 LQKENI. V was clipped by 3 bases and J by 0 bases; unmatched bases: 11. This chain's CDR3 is CASSPRIPGQGSSGNTIYF. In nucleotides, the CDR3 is TGTGCCAGCTCACCGAGGATCCCGGGACAGGGGAGCTCTGGAAACACCATATATTTT.

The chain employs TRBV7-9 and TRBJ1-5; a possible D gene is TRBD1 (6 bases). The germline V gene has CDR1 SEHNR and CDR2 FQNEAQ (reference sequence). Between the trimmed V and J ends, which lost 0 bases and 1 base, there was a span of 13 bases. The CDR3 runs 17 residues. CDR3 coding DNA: TGTGCCAGCAGCTTAGCCACCAACAGGGACAGCAATCAGCCCCAGCATTTT. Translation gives CASSLATNRDSNQPQHF.

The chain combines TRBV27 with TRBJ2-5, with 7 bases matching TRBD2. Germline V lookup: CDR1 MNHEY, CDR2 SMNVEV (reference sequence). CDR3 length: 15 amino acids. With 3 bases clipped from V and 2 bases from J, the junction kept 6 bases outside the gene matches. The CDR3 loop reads CASSFVRGGQETQYF. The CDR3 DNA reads TGTGCCAGCAGTTTTGTTAGGGGAGGGCAAGAGACCCAGTACTTC.

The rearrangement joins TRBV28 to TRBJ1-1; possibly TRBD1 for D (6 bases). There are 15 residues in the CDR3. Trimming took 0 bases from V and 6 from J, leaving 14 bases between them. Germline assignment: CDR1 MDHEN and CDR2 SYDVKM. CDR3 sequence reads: CASSLWAQGWSEAFF. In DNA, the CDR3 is TGTGCCAGCAGTTTATGGGCACAGGGATGGTCTGAAGCTTTCTTT.

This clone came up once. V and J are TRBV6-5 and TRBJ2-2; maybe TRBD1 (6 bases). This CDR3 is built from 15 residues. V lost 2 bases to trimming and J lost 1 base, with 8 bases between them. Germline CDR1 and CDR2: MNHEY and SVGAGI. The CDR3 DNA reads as TGTGCCAGCAGTTACGTGGGACAGAACACCGGGGAGCTGTTTTTT. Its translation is CASSYVGQNTGELFF.

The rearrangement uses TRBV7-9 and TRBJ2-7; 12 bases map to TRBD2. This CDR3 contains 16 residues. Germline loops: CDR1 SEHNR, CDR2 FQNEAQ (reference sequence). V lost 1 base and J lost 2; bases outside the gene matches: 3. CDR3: CASSLGLAGEAYEQYF. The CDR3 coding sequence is TGTGCCAGCAGCTTAGGACTAGCGGGAGAGGCCTACGAGCAGTACTTC.

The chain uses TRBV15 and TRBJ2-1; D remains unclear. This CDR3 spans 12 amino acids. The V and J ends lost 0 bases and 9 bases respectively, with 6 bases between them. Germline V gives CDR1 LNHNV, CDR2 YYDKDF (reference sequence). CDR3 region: CATSRDWGEQFF. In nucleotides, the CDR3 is TGTGCCACCAGCAGAGATTGGGGTGAGCAGTTCTTC.

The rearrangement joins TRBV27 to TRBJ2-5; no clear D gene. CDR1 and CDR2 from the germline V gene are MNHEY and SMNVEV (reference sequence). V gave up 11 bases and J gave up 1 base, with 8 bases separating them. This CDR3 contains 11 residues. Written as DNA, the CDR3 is TGTGCCGGAGAGATCCAAGAGACCCAGTACTTC. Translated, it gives CAGEIQETQYF.

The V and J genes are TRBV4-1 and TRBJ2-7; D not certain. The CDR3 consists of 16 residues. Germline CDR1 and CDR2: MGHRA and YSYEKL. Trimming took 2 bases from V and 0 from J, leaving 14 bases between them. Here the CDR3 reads CASSQLYGVPSYEQYF. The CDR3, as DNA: TGCGCCAGCAGCCAACTGTATGGAGTCCCCTCCTACGAGCAGTACTTC.

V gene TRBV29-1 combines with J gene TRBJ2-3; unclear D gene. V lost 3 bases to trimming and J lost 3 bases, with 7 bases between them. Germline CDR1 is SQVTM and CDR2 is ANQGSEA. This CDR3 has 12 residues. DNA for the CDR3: TGCAGCGTTGATATTGGGACAGATACGCAGTATTTT. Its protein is CSVDIGTDTQYF.

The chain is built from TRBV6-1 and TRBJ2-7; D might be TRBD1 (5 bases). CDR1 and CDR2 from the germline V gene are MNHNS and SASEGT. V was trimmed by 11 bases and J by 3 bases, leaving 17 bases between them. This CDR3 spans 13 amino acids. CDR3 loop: CAADPIGHYEQYF. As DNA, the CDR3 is TGTGCCGCAGACCCGATAGGACACTACGAGCAGTACTTC.

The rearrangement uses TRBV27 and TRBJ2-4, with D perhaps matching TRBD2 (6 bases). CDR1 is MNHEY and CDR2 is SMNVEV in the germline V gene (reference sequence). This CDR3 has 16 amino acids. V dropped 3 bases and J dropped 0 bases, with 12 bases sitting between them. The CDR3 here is CASSFLAPLAKNIQYF. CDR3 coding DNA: TGTGCCAGCAGTTTTCTAGCGCCTCTAGCCAAAAACATTCAGTACTTC.

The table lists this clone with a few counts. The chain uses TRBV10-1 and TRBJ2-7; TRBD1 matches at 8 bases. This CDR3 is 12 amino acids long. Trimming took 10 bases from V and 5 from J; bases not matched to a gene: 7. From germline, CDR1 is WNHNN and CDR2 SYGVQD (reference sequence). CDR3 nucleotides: TGCGCCAACCCCAGGGGGCCCAACGAGCAGTACTTC. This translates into CANPRGPNEQYF.

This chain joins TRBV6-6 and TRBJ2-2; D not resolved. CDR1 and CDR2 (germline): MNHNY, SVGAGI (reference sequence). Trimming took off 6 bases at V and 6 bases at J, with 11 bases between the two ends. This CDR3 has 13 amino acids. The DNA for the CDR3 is TGTGCCAGCAGGCTGACTGGACCCGGGGAGCTGTTTTTT. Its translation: CASRLTGPGELFF.

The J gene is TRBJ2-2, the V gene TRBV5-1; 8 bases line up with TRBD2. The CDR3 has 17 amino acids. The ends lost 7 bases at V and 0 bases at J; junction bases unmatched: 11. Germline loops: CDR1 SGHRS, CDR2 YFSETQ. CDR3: CASGAVAGSANTGELFF. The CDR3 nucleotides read TGCGCCAGCGGGGCGGTAGCGGGATCGGCGAACACCGGGGAGCTGTTTTTT.

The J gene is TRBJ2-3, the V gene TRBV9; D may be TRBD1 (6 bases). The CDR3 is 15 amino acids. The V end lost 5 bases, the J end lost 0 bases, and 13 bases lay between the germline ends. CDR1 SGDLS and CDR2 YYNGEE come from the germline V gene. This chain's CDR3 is CASRTHGQSTDTQYF. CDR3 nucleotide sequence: TGTGCCAGCAGAACCCACGGACAGAGCACAGATACGCAGTATTTT.

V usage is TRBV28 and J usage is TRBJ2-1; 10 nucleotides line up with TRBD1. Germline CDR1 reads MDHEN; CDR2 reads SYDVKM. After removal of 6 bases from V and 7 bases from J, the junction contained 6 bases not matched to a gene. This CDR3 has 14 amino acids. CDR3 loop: CASRGTGEGNEQFF. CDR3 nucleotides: TGTGCCAGCAGGGGGACAGGGGAGGGGAATGAGCAGTTCTTC.